What follows are 29 T cell receptor beta chains derived from one specimen sequenced in a study of OX40 agonist ivuxolimab in advanced cancers. Generated by immunoSEQ multiplex PCR, the TCRdb table keeps only in-frame clones and is missing some. Here the sample spans about 57,000 clones, 83% being singletons. The sample consisted of CD4+ or CD8+ T cells sorted from blood, taken in a trial of the OX40 agonist ivuxolimab. The receptors were gathered from an adult with an advanced solid tumor such as melanoma, head and neck, liver or kidney cancer.

For this clone: The conserved phenylalanine or tryptophan normally closing the CDR3 is absent here, so this likely arose from a read error. The DNA is omitted, as the CDR3 cannot be located on it reliably, and the CDR3 follows TCRdb's listing. The V gene is TRBV6-5, the J gene TRBJ2-4; TRBD2 is taken as the D call from the table, unchecked against the DNA. From germline, CDR1 is MNHEY and CDR2 SVGAGI. The CDR3 sequence runs 12 residues, both termini included. The CDR3 reads CASSYSTGTRIG.

J is TRBJ1-6 and V is TRBV4-2; D is possibly TRBD1 (5 bases). CDR1 and CDR2 from the germline V gene are LGHNA and YNFKEQ. Trimming stripped 1 base from V and 6 bases from J, with 13 bases between. This CDR3 region has 16 residues. CDR3 loop: CASSQGGGTLNSPLHF. The CDR3 DNA is TGTGCCAGCAGCCAAGGGGGGGGGACGCTTAATTCACCCCTCCACTTT.

The J gene is TRBJ1-1, the V gene TRBV6-1; unclear D gene. CDR3 size: 15 residues. V lost 6 bases and J 3 bases, leaving 17 bases between the germline ends. Germline CDR1 is MNHNS and CDR2 is SASEGT. CDR3 in DNA: TGTGCCAGCAGGGTACTAAGTGTTAGGGACACTGAAGCTTTCTTT. This sequence encodes CASRVLSVRDTEAFF.

This sequence joins TRBV19 and TRBJ1-2, with unresolved D. V was cut by 0 bases and J by 4 bases, with 12 bases left in between. The length of the CDR3 is 15 residues. Germline CDR1 and CDR2: LNHDA and SQIVND (reference sequence). CDR3 in amino acids: CASSIDPGSGYGYTF. The DNA for the CDR3 is TGTGCCAGTAGTATAGATCCGGGGTCGGGCTATGGCTACACCTTC.

The CDR3 bases are TGCGCCAGCAGCACGGACAGCCCCGGGGAGCTGTTTTTT. Residues: CASSTDSPGELFF. This chain uses TRBV5-1 with TRBJ2-2, with a weak D call TRBD1 (6 bases). CDR1 SGHRS and CDR2 YFSETQ come from the germline V gene. The V end was cut by 4 bases, the J end by 6 bases, with 10 bases between. The CDR3 covers 13 residues.

The genes are TRBV27 and TRBJ2-7; 9 bases fit TRBD2. The CDR3 has 15 residues. Germline V gives CDR1 MNHEY, CDR2 SMNVEV (reference sequence). J lost 7 bases, V lost 7 bases, and 14 bases had no gene match. The CDR3 reads CASTGGRGGLREQYF. CDR3 in DNA: TGTGCCAGCACCGGCGGGAGGGGGGGGCTACGAGAGCAGTACTTC.

This chain connects TRBV18 to TRBJ2-2; D is perhaps TRBD1 (6 bases). This CDR3 contains 16 residues. The V end lost 3 bases, the J end lost 4 bases, and 15 bases lay between the germline ends. CDR1 is KGHSH, CDR2 LQKENI, per germline. CDR3 nucleotides: TGTGCCAGCTCACCCACAGGGCAGTCGGGCACCGGGGAGCTGTTTTTT. It is translated as CASSPTGQSGTGELFF.

The chain employs TRBV2 and TRBJ1-3; D is uncertain. CDR3 size: 14 residues. CDR1 is SNHLY, CDR2 FYNNEI, per germline. Between the trimmed V and J ends, which lost 6 bases and 0 bases, there was a span of 9 bases. Written as DNA, the CDR3 is TGTGCCAGCAGGTCCGCGAACTCTGGAAACACCATATATTTT. Amino acid sequence: CASRSANSGNTIYF.

This clone was observed once. This chain links TRBV11-3 with TRBJ2-1; 7 bases are a match to TRBD2. The CDR3 consists of 14 residues. V dropped 5 bases and J dropped 6; count of bases not matched to a gene: 7. The germline V gene has CDR1 SGHNT and CDR2 YENEEA. DNA of the CDR3: TGTGCCAGCAGCCCCCGTTCGGGGGGCAATGAGCAGTTCTTC. Amino acids: CASSPRSGGNEQFF.

This chain uses TRBV6-6 with TRBJ2-2, with unresolved D. Trimming took 0 bases from V and 5 from J, leaving 1 base between them. This CDR3 has 12 amino acids. Germline values: CDR1 MNHNY, CDR2 SVGAGI (reference sequence). This chain's CDR3 is CASSYSTGELFF. The CDR3 region has the DNA TGTGCCAGCAGTTACTCGACCGGGGAGCTGTTTTTT.

This chain joins TRBV4-1 and TRBJ1-5, with D tentatively TRBD1 (6 bases). The CDR3 is made up of 15 amino acids. V lost 5 bases, J lost 1 base, and 12 bases lay in between. Germline V gives CDR1 MGHRA, CDR2 YSYEKL. In nucleotides, the CDR3 is TGCGCCAGCAGCAAGGGGGTGGGAAGCAATCAGCCCCAGCATTTT. This sequence encodes CASSKGVGSNQPQHF.

This rearrangement joins TRBV2 to TRBJ1-3; D is undetermined. The CDR3 length is 15 residues. The germline V gene has CDR1 SNHLY and CDR2 FYNNEI. V was pared by 2 bases and J by 0 bases, with 8 bases between. The CDR3 nucleotides read TGTGCCAGCAGTGAAACTCGTAGCTCTGGAAACACCATATATTTT. It translates to CASSETRSSGNTIYF.

This chain uses TRBV5-6 with TRBJ1-6, with unresolved D. Trimming shortened V by 4 bases and J by 4 bases, and 9 bases separated the two germline ends. The germline V gene encodes CDR1 SGHDT and CDR2 YYEEEE. The CDR3 loop spans 14 amino acids. The CDR3 DNA is TGTGCCAGCAGCATCCAGAGTTATAATTCACCCCTCCACTTT. Its protein is CASSIQSYNSPLHF.

With respect to this clone: The sample has other DNA sequences that encode this CDR3 too. V usage is TRBV5-1 and J usage is TRBJ2-7; no clear D. Germline-derived CDR1 and CDR2 are SGHRS and YFSETQ. The CDR3 consists of 11 residues. The V gene lost 2 bases and the J gene lost 3 bases, with 3 bases spanning the gap. Here the CDR3 reads CASSFGYEQYF. The CDR3 DNA is TGCGCCAGCAGCTTCGGCTACGAGCAGTACTTC.

The rearrangement links TRBV6-5 to TRBJ1-2, with 7 bases that match TRBD1. Per germline, CDR1 MNHEY and CDR2 SVGAGI. Losses at the gene ends were 6 bases for V and 4 bases for J; bases not matched to a gene: 5. CDR3 length: 13 residues. This CDR3 reads CASRQGSLYGYTF. The CDR3 DNA reads as TGTGCCAGCAGACAGGGGTCCCTCTATGGCTACACCTTC.

This chain uses TRBV5-1 with TRBJ1-1, with 9 bases identical to TRBD1. CDR1 and CDR2 (germline): SGHRS, YFSETQ. V lost 4 bases to trimming and J lost 5 bases; unmatched junction nucleotides: 6. This CDR3 is built from 14 residues. CDR3: CASSGTGGNTEAFF. The CDR3 DNA reads TGCGCCAGCAGCGGAACAGGGGGCAATACTGAAGCTTTCTTT.

This chain uses TRBV30 with TRBJ1-5, with 7 bases identical to TRBD1. With 1 base clipped from V and 0 bases from J, the junction kept 12 bases outside the gene matches. The germline V gene has CDR1 GTSNPN and CDR2 SVGIG (reference sequence). This CDR3 spans 18 amino acids. CDR3 residues: CAWSATQGPLNSNQPQHF. The CDR3 nucleotides read TGTGCCTGGAGTGCCACACAGGGGCCCCTCAATAGCAATCAGCCCCAGCATTTT. Based on the CDR3 plus reference TRBV30 and TRBJ1-5, the full variable domain is SQTIHQWPATLVQPVGSPLSLECTVEGTSNPNLYWYRQAAGRGLQLLFYSVGIGQISSEVPQNLSASRPQDRQFILSSKKLLLSDSGFYLCAWSATQGPLNSNQPQHFGDGTRLSIL.

The chain employs TRBV7-9 and TRBJ2-4, with D unresolved. Germline V gives CDR1 SEHNR, CDR2 FQNEAQ (reference sequence). V was shortened by 4 bases and J by 0 bases, with 10 bases between the two germline ends. The CDR3 length is 15 residues. CDR3 DNA: TGTGCCAGCAGCTCGACTGCGCCAGCCAAAAACATTCAGTACTTC. Translating it yields CASSSTAPAKNIQYF.

The sample holds one count of this clone. J is TRBJ2-7 and V is TRBV6-5; the D is unclear. V was pared by 4 bases and J by 12 bases, with 16 bases between. The CDR3 is made up of 12 amino acids. Germline CDR1 reads MNHEY; CDR2 reads SVGAGI. CDR3 nucleotides: TGTGCCAGCAGTTTCCGGACGTCCAGTCTGTACTTC. It translates to CASSFRTSSLYF.

This clone came up once. CDR3 protein: CASSGVGETEAFF. CDR3 sequence (DNA): TGTGCCAGCTCCGGGGTGGGGGAGACTGAAGCTTTCTTT. The chain is built from TRBV18 and TRBJ1-1; TRBD1 is a possible D gene (5 bases). In germline, CDR1 is KGHSH, CDR2 LQKENI. Trimming cost V 6 bases and J 5 bases, with 13 bases left between them. This CDR3 has 13 residues. The entire variable domain, with the rest obtained from reference TRBV18 and TRBJ1-1, is as follows: NAGVMQNPRHLVRRRGQEARLRCSPMKGHSHVYWYRQLPEEGLKFMVYLQKENIIDESGMPKERFSAEFPKEGPSILRIQQVVRGDSAAYFCASSGVGETEAFFGQGTRLTVV.

The chain's CDR3 is CASSSEAGGSYEQYF. The CDR3 nucleotides are TGTGCCAGCAGCTCGGAAGCGGGGGGGTCCTACGAGCAGTACTTC. The chain links TRBV6-4 to TRBJ2-7; 10 bases map to TRBD2. Germline V lookup: CDR1 MRHNA, CDR2 SNTAGT. V shed 6 bases, J shed 1 base, and the junction held 6 bases outside the gene matches. The CDR3 has 15 amino acids.

The J gene is TRBJ2-1, the V gene TRBV27, with D perhaps TRBD1 or TRBD2 (5 bases each). The length of the CDR3 is 13 residues. CDR1 is MNHEY and CDR2 is SMNVEV in the germline V gene (reference sequence). Trimming removed 8 bases at V and 8 bases at J, with 16 bases between. CDR3 region: CASLDGTTDEQFF. In DNA form, the CDR3 reads TGTGCCAGCTTGGACGGGACGACGGATGAGCAGTTCTTC.

V usage is TRBV5-1 and J usage is TRBJ2-5, with TRBD1 matching 7 bases. The ends lost 4 bases at V and 4 bases at J; junction bases unmatched: 7. The germline gives CDR1 SGHRS, CDR2 YFSETQ. CDR3 length: 14 amino acids. The CDR3 loop reads CASSADRRLETQYF. The DNA for the CDR3 is TGCGCCAGCAGCGCGGACAGGAGACTAGAGACCCAGTACTTC.

This chain joins TRBV5-1 and TRBJ2-2, with 11 bases that match TRBD2. Trimming removed 5 bases from V and 7 bases from J; junction bases left unmatched: 16. The germline V gene encodes CDR1 SGHRS and CDR2 YFSETQ. This CDR3 region has 18 residues. CDR3 loop: CASRLGLVAGGRGGELFF. CDR3 nucleotides: TGCGCCAGCAGACTCGGTTTGGTAGCGGGAGGGCGCGGCGGGGAGCTGTTTTTT.

The V and J genes are TRBV7-9 and TRBJ1-5; no clear D. This CDR3 spans 13 amino acids. Germline assignment: CDR1 SEHNR and CDR2 FQNEAQ (reference sequence). The ends were cut back, 0 bases at V and 9 bases at J, with 9 bases in the middle. The CDR3 here is CASSLARRGPQHF. The CDR3 DNA is TGTGCCAGCAGCTTAGCAAGGCGAGGGCCCCAGCATTTT.

Here the CDR3 DNA reads TGTGCCAGCACCCTCTCGGGGGGTTTCGGCTACACCTTC. Amino acid sequence: CASTLSGGFGYTF. The rearrangement joins TRBV6-5 to TRBJ1-2, with D possibly TRBD1 on 5 matching bases. Trimming took 7 bases from V and 8 from J, leaving 17 bases between them. CDR3 length: 13 residues. Germline V gene data show CDR1 as MNHEY and CDR2 as SVGAGI.

V and J are TRBV6-5 and TRBJ1-5; TRBD1 aligns across 8 bases. The CDR3 totals 14 residues. Germline V CDR1 and CDR2: MNHEY, SVGAGI. V lost 5 bases and J lost 4; bases outside the gene matches: 4. As DNA, the CDR3 is TGTGCCAGCAGTCTCGGACAGGGTAATCAGCCCCAGCATTTT. Its translation is CASSLGQGNQPQHF.

V usage is TRBV11-2 and J usage is TRBJ2-7, with D possibly matching TRBD2 (5 bases). The V end lost 1 base, the J end lost 5 bases, and 21 bases lay between the germline ends. The length of the CDR3 is 17 residues. From germline, CDR1 is SGHAT and CDR2 FQNNGV. The CDR3 DNA sequence: TGTGCCAGCAGCTTAGCGCCCGTGGGAGAATTTCCCCACGAGCAGTACTTC. Translation gives CASSLAPVGEFPHEQYF.

The chain joins TRBV4-1 to TRBJ2-7; D gene ambiguous. V shed 3 bases and J shed 1 base, with 10 bases lying between them. This CDR3 has 14 residues. Germline CDR1 and CDR2: MGHRA and YSYEKL. CDR3 sequence reads: CASSHDGQSYEQYF. The CDR3 DNA is TGCGCCAGCAGCCACGACGGGCAGTCCTACGAGCAGTACTTC.